In this sample, the clone carrying this T cell receptor (beta chain) turned up once. The antigen is not known. Germline assignment: CDR1 KGHSH and CDR2 LQKENI. Trimming pared 3 bases from V and 2 bases from J, leaving 2 bases between. The CDR3 runs to 11 residues. This sample was taken from a study of T cell responses to AZD1222 COVID-19 vaccine. Across the study: Timing groups of about 4 and about 12 weeks for second doses were pooled.

Study outcomes and limitations: White British people made up most donors, females outnumbered males, and clonal diversity was possibly underestimated. The study found Spike-specific TCR breadth and depth rose after two AZD1222 doses.

This table comes from immunoSEQ multiplex PCR, and its TCRdb copy is limited to in-frame clones, with some not included. The table shows about 120,000 clones, with 80% to 90% occurring only once. The sequencing used peripheral blood, collected on day 0 of AZD1222 vaccination. This clonotype was obtained from an adult in good health. The chain couples TRBV18 to TRBJ2-7; D call uncertain. In nucleotides, the CDR3 is TGTGCCAGCTCACCGGCCTACGAGCAGTACTTC. Amino acids: CASSPAYEQYF. Variable domain in full (rest from reference TRBV18 and TRBJ2-7): NAGVMQNPRHLVRRRGQEARLRCSPMKGHSHVYWYRQLPEEGLKFMVYLQKENIIDESGMPKERFSAEFPKEGPSILRIQQVVRGDSAAYFCASSPAYEQYFGPGTRLTVT.